The text below deals with one T cell receptor beta chain. Its specificity is unknown. The source of the sample is a study of a mutant IDH1 vaccine in newly diagnosed glioma. Sequencing was performed with immunoSEQ multiplex PCR; in TCRdb, only in-frame clones are kept and a portion is missing. The data show about 54,000 clones, roughly 80% seen once. From germline, CDR1 is MNHEY and CDR2 SVGAGI. The CDR3 is made up of 13 amino acids. Trimming cost V 6 bases and J 4 bases, with 12 bases left between them. Time point noted: week 35, safety follow-up. Vaccine doses each comprised 300 ug of mutant IDH1 20-mer peptide, with topical imiquimod.

The sample in question was PBMCs, obtained from a glioma patient whose treatment included an IDH1 peptide vaccine. The chain couples TRBV6-5 to TRBJ2-5; tentative D call: TRBD2 (6 bases). The clonotype comes from a woman under 30 with glioma. Here the CDR3 DNA reads TGTGCCAGCAGGACGGGACTTGTAGAGACCCAGTACTTC. This encodes CASRTGLVETQYF.